This T cell receptor beta chain derives from a study of radiation and T cells in renal cell carcinoma. About the study: Nephrectomy followed 15 Gy stereotactic body radiation by 4 weeks.

General observations from the study: Top tumor clonotypes rose in blood 2 weeks post-radiation, then contracted.

Germline CDR1 is SGHAT and CDR2 is FQNNGV. The J segment lost 3 bases and the V segment lost 4 bases, leaving 8 bases of the junction unmatched. This CDR3 spans 17 amino acids. Only in-frame clones appear in the TCRdb table, and some are missing; sequencing was by immunoSEQ multiplex PCR. The profile shows roughly 130,000 clones, nearly 90% of them singletons. Time point: baseline pretreatment blood. Indicated treatment: 15 Gy SBRT to primary tumor, nephrectomy 4 weeks later. Radiation-treated patients gave blood at baseline, week 2 and week 4. About this clone: Its antigen is unknown.

This sample comprised blood, obtained from a patient whose treatment included radiotherapy and nephrectomy. The sequence was obtained from a woman aged 50 to 60 with renal cell carcinoma. The rearrangement uses TRBV11-2 and TRBJ1-6, with 8 bases lining up with TRBD1. CDR3 amino acids: CASSSRQGWYYNSPLHF. CDR3 coding DNA: TGTGCCAGCAGCTCGCGACAGGGGTGGTACTATAATTCACCCCTCCACTTT.